These 11 T cell receptor beta chains originate from one sample sequenced in a study of blood T cell repertoires in COVID-19. Using immunoSEQ multiplex PCR, the repertoire was profiled, and TCRdb retains in-frame clones only, with some absent. The table includes 70,000 to 95,000 clones, 75% to 90% detected once. Sequencing was performed on peripheral blood. The source is a human donor in a cohort sampled during active COVID-19.

The chain carries TRBV6-5 and TRBJ2-1, with 10 bases that match TRBD2. The CDR3 sequence is 14 residues long. The V and J ends lost 9 bases and 2 bases, in that order; junction bases with no gene match: 4. Germline V CDR1 and CDR2: MNHEY, SVGAGI. The CDR3 loop is CASRLAGPYNEQFF. Here the CDR3 DNA reads TGTGCCAGTAGACTAGCGGGCCCCTACAATGAGCAGTTCTTC.

CDR3 region: CSATDRGNNEQFF. In DNA form, the CDR3 reads TGCAGCGCCACCGACAGGGGCAACAATGAGCAGTTCTTC. The chain combines TRBV29-1 with TRBJ2-1; 8 nucleotides line up with TRBD1. The V gene's germline CDR1 is SQVTM and CDR2 ANQGSEA. The trim removed 7 bases at V and 5 bases at J, leaving 7 bases unmatched. The CDR3 has 13 residues.

As DNA, the CDR3 is TGTGCCAGCAGTTCGACAGGGAGTTCACGCTACGAGCAGTACTTC. Amino acids: CASSSTGSSRYEQYF. This rearrangement joins TRBV6-5 to TRBJ2-7; 7 bases agree with TRBD1. V was pared by 4 bases and J by 3 bases, with 9 bases of the junction left unmatched. From germline, CDR1 is MNHEY and CDR2 SVGAGI. The CDR3 consists of 15 residues.

V is TRBV5-1 and J is TRBJ1-1; D is unclear. The CDR3 runs 14 residues. The germline V gene encodes CDR1 SGHRS and CDR2 YFSETQ. Between the trimmed V and J ends, which lost 0 bases and 4 bases, there was a span of 10 bases. The DNA for the CDR3 is TGCGCCAGCAGCTTGGCCGGGTTGCGCACTGAAGCTTTCTTT. Encoded protein: CASSLAGLRTEAFF.

The gene calls are TRBV20-1 and TRBJ1-2; tentatively, D is TRBD1 (5 bases). Per germline, CDR1 DFQATT and CDR2 SNEGSKA (reference sequence). The V gene lost 4 bases and the J gene lost 7 bases, with 10 bases spanning the gap. This CDR3 has 11 amino acids. CDR3 residues: CSAKTGSGYTF. CDR3 coding DNA: TGCAGTGCTAAAACAGGCTCTGGCTACACCTTC.

The chain carries TRBV5-4 and TRBJ2-3, with TRBD2 identical over 9 bases. This CDR3 region has 14 residues. V lost 4 bases and J lost 2; bases outside the gene matches: 2. CDR1 is SGHNT and CDR2 is YYREEE in the germline V gene (reference sequence). CDR3 region: CASSRGGATDTQYF. In DNA form, the CDR3 reads TGTGCCAGCAGCCGCGGGGGGGCCACAGATACGCAGTATTTT.

This chain connects TRBV15 to TRBJ1-5; D is ambiguous. This CDR3 is built from 15 residues. Trimming removed 1 base from V and 6 bases from J, with 13 bases in between. Germline V gene sequence: CDR1 LNHNV, CDR2 YYDKDF (reference sequence). CDR3 amino acids: CATSRASPNSQPQHF. CDR3 nucleotide sequence: TGTGCCACCAGCAGAGCAAGCCCAAATAGTCAGCCCCAGCATTTT.

This rearrangement joins TRBV7-2 to TRBJ2-1, with 10 positions matching TRBD2. The V and J ends lost 1 base and 9 bases, in that order; junction bases with no gene match: 6. The length of the CDR3 is 15 residues. Looked up from germline, CDR1 is SGHTA and CDR2 is FQGNSA. The CDR3 DNA follows: TGTGCCAGCAGCTTAGGGAGCGGGGGGGCCATTGAGCAGTTCTTC. Protein product: CASSLGSGGAIEQFF. The variable domain in full, completed from reference TRBV7-2 and TRBJ2-1, reads GAGVSQSPSNKVTEKGKDVELRCDPISGHTALYWYRQSLGQGLEFLIYFQGNSAPDKSGLPSDRFSAERTGGSVSTLTIQRTQQEDSAVYLCASSLGSGGAIEQFFGPGTRLTVL.

This clone has only a few counts. The chain combines TRBV11-2 with TRBJ2-7; TRBD1 aligns across 11 bases. The trim removed 5 bases at V and 7 bases at J, leaving 4 bases unmatched. Germline values: CDR1 SGHAT, CDR2 FQNNGV. The CDR3 is 13 amino acids. The CDR3 DNA reads TGTGCCAGCAGCCAGGACAGGGGGCGGGAGCAGTACTTC. Protein product: CASSQDRGREQYF.

This clone occurred a few times. Compared with germline, one end of the junction differs, possibly owing to a read error. J is TRBJ2-1 and V is TRBV20-1, with 11 bases matching TRBD2. The CDR3 is 15 amino acids. CDR1 is DFQATT and CDR2 is SNEGSKA in the germline V gene (reference sequence). Here the CDR3 reads CSASRSGGAYNEQFF. The CDR3 nucleotides are TGCAGTGCTAGTCGTAGCGGGGGGGCCTATAATGAGCAGTTCTTC.

This clone was counted a few times. This rearrangement joins TRBV6-2 or TRBV6-3 to TRBJ2-2; D unresolved. This CDR3 region has 12 residues. CDR1 and CDR2 from the germline V gene are MNHEY and SVGEGT. The V end lost 1 base, the J end lost 6 bases, and 3 bases lay between the germline ends. CDR3 sequence (DNA): TGTGCCAGCAGTTACTTCGCCGGGGAGCTGTTTTTT. As protein: CASSYFAGELFF.